Listed below are T cell receptor beta chains from one sample, sequenced in a study of regulatory T cells in long-lasting Graves disease. Using its own MiXCR run on the multiplex PCR reads, TCRdb lists one record per CDR3 protein. Of 700,000 or so distinct CDR3 sequences in the sample, 30% are singletons; the top ten hold about two fifths. Sequencing used peripheral blood mononuclear cells (PBMCs), obtained when the disease was refractory, from a patient treated with antithyroid drugs. These TCRs come from a female donor with Graves disease. The CDR3 runs from the conserved cysteine through the conserved F or W. A D gene is named only where the DNA matches it firmly. Clone size is stated in some rows and not others, as once, few, many or a class when expanded.

J	size	V	D	DNA	CDR3
TRBJ2-5	.	TRBV9	TRBD2	TGTGCCAGCAGCGTAGATAGCGGCGGGACTAGGTGGACCCAGTACTTC	CASSVDSGGTRWTQYF
TRBJ1-1	.	TRBV11-2	.	TGTGCCAGCAGCCAGCTTAAGGGGGGGGCAGACACTGAAGCTTTCTTT	CASSQLKGGADTEAFF
TRBJ1-1	many	TRBV2	TRBD1	TGTGCCAGCAGTGAAGCCGACAGGGGGAACACTGAAGCTTTCTTT	CASSEADRGNTEAFF
TRBJ2-5	once	TRBV10-3	.	TGTGCCATCAATGAGGGTTCGGAAGGGGCTGAGACCCAGTACTTC	CAINEGSEGAETQYF
TRBJ1-1	.	TRBV11-3	.	TGTGCCAGCAGCTCTATGGACCCTTCTTGGGGGGCTTTCTTT	CASSSMDPSWGAFF
TRBJ2-7	.	TRBV30	.	TGTGCCTGGAGTAACTTTCTATTTACAGGGAGCTACGAGCAGTACTTC	CAWSNFLFTGSYEQYF
TRBJ1-1	few	TRBV27	.	TGTGCCAGCAGTTACGTCCGCGGGGTGCGCACTGAAGCTTTCTTT	CASSYVRGVRTEAFF
TRBJ2-7	few	TRBV3-1	.	TGTGCCAGCAGCCGCTCGACCGGATACGAGCAGTACTTC	CASSRSTGYEQYF
TRBJ2-7	many	TRBV2	.	TGTGCCAGCAGTGCGGAGGTAAGGGCCGAGCAGTACTTC	CASSAEVRAEQYF
TRBJ1-1	.	TRBV7-8	TRBD1	TGTGCCAGCACCTATAGTCAGGGGGGCACTGAAGCTTTCTTT	CASTYSQGGTEAFF
TRBJ2-7	few	TRBV6-2/TRBV6-3	.	TGTGCCAGCAGTACCAGGACTTCTTTCTACGAGCAGTACTTC	CASSTRTSFYEQYF
TRBJ1-1	.	TRBV12-3/TRBV12-4	.	TGTGCCAGCAGCTCCAGCCAGGCAGTAGCTTTCTTT	CASSSSQAVAFF
TRBJ1-1	few	TRBV30	.	TGTGCCTGCGGTTCTCAGGGAAACACTGAAGCTTTCTTT	CACGSQGNTEAFF
TRBJ1-5	few	TRBV6-1	.	TGTGCCAGCAGTGACGGGGCCGTTTATAGCAATCAGCCCCAGCATTTT	CASSDGAVYSNQPQHF
TRBJ2-5	few	TRBV20-1	.	TGCAGTGCTAGAGATCGGGCAGGCTACCGAGAGACCCAGTACTTC	CSARDRAGYRETQYF
TRBJ2-7	.	TRBV7-6	TRBD2	TGTGCCAGCAGCTTAGCGGCGGCTAGCGGGGGTCTCTCCTACGAGCAGTACTTC	CASSLAAASGGLSYEQYF
TRBJ1-4	.	TRBV7-9	.	TGTGCCAGCAGCTCCGCCGGGACAAGTAATGAAAAACTGTTTTTT	CASSSAGTSNEKLFF
TRBJ1-2	.	TRBV20-1	TRBD1	TGCAGTGCAGTGCTGGACAGGGGGAACTATGGCTACACCTTC	CSAVLDRGNYGYTF
TRBJ1-2	few	TRBV25-1	.	TGTGCCAGCAGTGGGAACCGGGACCGGCTACACTATGGCTACACCTTC	CASSGNRDRLHYGYTF
TRBJ1-1	few	TRBV20-1	TRBD1	TGCAGTGCTAGAGAAATGACAGGGAGCAACACTGAAGCTTTCTTT	CSAREMTGSNTEAFF
TRBJ2-7	few	TRBV6-1	TRBD2	TGTGCCAGCAGTGGCACAGCGGGAGGGCCCCACGAGCAGTACTTC	CASSGTAGGPHEQYF
TRBJ1-1	.	TRBV6-1	.	TGTGCCAGCAGGCCGGACAGCTACACTGAAGCTTTCTTT	CASRPDSYTEAFF
TRBJ2-7	.	TRBV28	TRBD2	TGTGCCAGCAGTGAATCTGGACTAGCGGATTTCTACGAGCAGTACTTC	CASSESGLADFYEQYF
TRBJ2-3	once	TRBV9	.	TGTGCCAGCAGCATCGAGGCTGCACTGCCAACAGATACGCAGTATTTT	CASSIEAALPTDTQYF
TRBJ2-5	many	TRBV18	TRBD1	TGTGCCAGCAGCGACCGAGGCAGGGGGGAGACCCAGTACTTC	CASSDRGRGETQYF
TRBJ2-7	.	TRBV27	TRBD1	TGTGCCAGCAGTTCGTCGACAGGGGCTTCCTACGAGCAGTACTTC	CASSSSTGASYEQYF
TRBJ1-1	.	TRBV10-3	.	TGTGCCATCATCCCAGATTCGAACACTGAAGCTTTCTTT	CAIIPDSNTEAFF
TRBJ2-3	.	TRBV12-3/TRBV12-4	.	TGTGCCAGCAGTTTGATTGGTGATGCAGATACGCAGTATTTT	CASSLIGDADTQYF
TRBJ2-7	.	TRBV15	TRBD1	TGTGCCACCAGCAGACCGGGACAGGGGAACTACGAGCAGTACTTC	CATSRPGQGNYEQYF
TRBJ2-5	.	TRBV27	.	TGTGCCAGCAGTTCACGGACATTTAGGGGGGAGACCCAGTACTTC	CASSSRTFRGETQYF
TRBJ2-7	.	TRBV3-1	TRBD2	TGTGCCAGCAGCCTTCAGGGGACTAGCGTTTACGAGCAGTACTTC	CASSLQGTSVYEQYF
TRBJ1-1	.	TRBV19	.	TGTGCCAGTACTCGGGGGTATCAAGGCACTGAAGCTTTCTTT	CASTRGYQGTEAFF
TRBJ1-5	.	TRBV19	TRBD1	TGTGCCAGTACTAAGGGGGCGCGAGGCAATCAGCCCCAGCATTTT	CASTKGARGNQPQHF
TRBJ1-1	.	TRBV6-1	.	TGTGCCAGCAGTCGCCAAGGGGGAACCGCTGAAGCTTTCTTT	CASSRQGGTAEAFF
TRBJ2-3	.	TRBV6-1	.	TGTGCCAGCCGAGACTCAGTCCCACCAGATACGCAGTATTTT	CASRDSVPPDTQYF
TRBJ2-7	.	TRBV5-1	TRBD1	TGCGCCAGCAGCTCGGGACAGGCCCACTACGAGCAGTACTTC	CASSSGQAHYEQYF
TRBJ1-1	.	TRBV4-1	.	TGCGCCAGCAGCCCCCGACTCGGGGTGTACACTGAAGCTTTCTTT	CASSPRLGVYTEAFF
TRBJ2-2	few	TRBV7-3	TRBD2	TGTGCCAGCAGCCGTACTAGCGGGAGTGGCGGGGAGCTGTTTTTT	CASSRTSGSGGELFF
TRBJ1-5	.	TRBV5-8	TRBD1	TGTGCCAGCAGCTACCTACAGGGGAATAGCAATCAGCCCCAGCATTTT	CASSYLQGNSNQPQHF
TRBJ2-7	.	TRBV6-1	.	TGTGCCAGCAGTGAAGGGACAGCCCACTACGAGCAGTACTTC	CASSEGTAHYEQYF
TRBJ1-5	few	TRBV7-9	.	TGTGCCAGCAGCCCAAGAGGGAATAGCAATCAGCCCCAGCATTTT	CASSPRGNSNQPQHF
TRBJ2-7	many	TRBV11-2	.	TGTGCCAGCAGCTTAAAAGCGAAGGCCCCCGTCTACGAGCAGTACTTC	CASSLKAKAPVYEQYF
TRBJ1-1	.	TRBV3-1	.	TGTGCCAGCAGCCAACTAGGGGTGAACACTGAAGCTTTCTTT	CASSQLGVNTEAFF
TRBJ1-2	few	TRBV11-2	.	TGTGCCAGCAGCTTAGTTCAATCAGGGAACTATGGCTACACCTTC	CASSLVQSGNYGYTF
TRBJ1-1	.	TRBV29-1	.	TGCAGCGTTGTTCAGCCCCCAGGGACTGAAGCTTTCTTT	CSVVQPPGTEAFF